This entry lists 8 T cell receptor beta chains sequenced from one sample in a study of blood T cell repertoires in COVID-19. Assay used: immunoSEQ multiplex PCR; TCRdb lists only in-frame clones, some missing. The table lists some 96,000 clones, just over 90% of them singletons. The sample taken for sequencing was peripheral blood. The receptors were gathered from a man in his fifties or sixties with acute or convalescent COVID-19.

V usage is TRBV28 and J usage is TRBJ1-5; 8 nucleotides align to TRBD1. Unmatched junction bases numbered 7, after V lost 6 bases and J lost 3 bases. This CDR3 contains 15 residues. Germline V gene data show CDR1 as MDHEN and CDR2 as SYDVKM. CDR3 in DNA: TGTGCCAGCAGGGGGCGGACAGGGATCAATCAGCCCCAGCATTTT. Encoded protein: CASRGRTGINQPQHF.

The V gene is TRBV1, the J gene TRBJ1-3. TRBV1 is described as a pseudogene. CDR3 length: 15 amino acids. The CDR3 coding sequence is TGCACCAGCAGCCAAGAGATTAGCTCTGGAAACACCATATATTTT. Amino acids: CTSSQEISSGNTIYF.

In this sample, this clone turned up a few times. The chain combines TRBV6-1 with TRBJ1-3; D unclear. The CDR3 runs 15 residues. Germline-derived CDR1 and CDR2 are MNHNS and SASEGT. V shed 1 base and J shed 2 bases, with 9 bases lying between them. In nucleotides, the CDR3 is TGTGCCAGCAGTGAAGGTGGAGGTCCTGGAAACACCATATATTTT. This encodes CASSEGGGPGNTIYF.

This clone was observed a few times. This sequence joins TRBV6-6 and TRBJ2-1, with 7 bases fitting TRBD1. CDR3 length equals 16 residues. Germline assignment: CDR1 MNHNY and CDR2 SVGAGI (reference sequence). The V and J ends lost 4 bases and 6 bases, in that order; junction bases with no gene match: 12. CDR3 residues: CASSLNLGQTPNEQFF. In DNA form, the CDR3 reads TGTGCCAGCAGTTTGAATTTGGGACAGACCCCCAATGAGCAGTTCTTC.

V is TRBV5-6 and J is TRBJ2-1, with 8 bases matching TRBD2. The CDR3 is 16 amino acids. Germline V gene lookup returns CDR1 SGHDT and CDR2 YYEEEE. Losses at the gene ends were 3 bases for V and 7 bases for J; bases not matched to a gene: 12. This chain's CDR3 is CASSSVGGAARNEQFF. The CDR3 DNA reads as TGTGCCAGCAGCTCCGTCGGGGGGGCCGCGAGAAATGAGCAGTTCTTC. Full variable domain (missing parts from reference TRBV5-6 and TRBJ2-1): DAGVTQSPTHLIKTRGQQVTLRCSPKSGHDTVSWYQQALGQGPQFIFQYYEEEERQRGNFPDRFSGHQFPNYSSELNVNALLLGDSALYLCASSSVGGAARNEQFFGPGTRLTVL.

The chain joins TRBV5-8 to TRBJ2-2; D perhaps matches TRBD2 (5 bases). V lost 0 bases to trimming and J lost 0 bases, with 6 bases between them. Germline V CDR1 and CDR2: SGHTS, YDEGEE. The CDR3 loop spans 15 amino acids. The CDR3 spells CASSLGGANTGELFF. The CDR3 DNA follows: TGTGCCAGCAGCTTGGGGGGAGCGAACACCGGGGAGCTGTTTTTT.

Written as DNA, the CDR3 is TGTGCCACCAGCAGAACCCCCGGGACAGATAATTCACCCCTCCACTTT. It codes for CATSRTPGTDNSPLHF. The chain links TRBV15 to TRBJ1-6; 7 nucleotides align to TRBD1. This CDR3 has 16 residues. Trimming cost V 2 bases and J 5 bases; bases outside gene matches: 6. Germline V CDR1 and CDR2: LNHNV, YYDKDF (reference sequence).

The chain recombines TRBV19 with TRBJ1-4, with a possible D match to TRBD1 (5 bases). Germline CDR1 LNHDA, CDR2 SQIVND (reference sequence). The CDR3 contains 16 residues. V was clipped by 6 bases and J by 5 bases, with 19 bases between them. CDR3 protein: CASSPRTGPLNEKLFF. CDR3 coding DNA: TGTGCCAGTAGCCCCCGAACAGGACCACTAAATGAAAAACTGTTTTTT.